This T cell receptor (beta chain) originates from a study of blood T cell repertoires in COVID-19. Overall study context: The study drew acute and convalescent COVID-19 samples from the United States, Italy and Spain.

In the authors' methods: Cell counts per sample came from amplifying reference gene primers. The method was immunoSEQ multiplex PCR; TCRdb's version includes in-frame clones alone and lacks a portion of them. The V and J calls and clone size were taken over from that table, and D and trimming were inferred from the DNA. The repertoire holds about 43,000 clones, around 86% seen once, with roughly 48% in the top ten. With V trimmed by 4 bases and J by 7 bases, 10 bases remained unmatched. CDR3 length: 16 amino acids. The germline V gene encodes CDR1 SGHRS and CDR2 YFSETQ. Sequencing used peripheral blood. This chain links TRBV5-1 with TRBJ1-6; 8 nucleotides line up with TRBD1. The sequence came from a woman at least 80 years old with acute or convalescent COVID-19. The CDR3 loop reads CASSQTGALINSPLHF. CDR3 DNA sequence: TGCGCCAGCAGCCAGACAGGGGCCCTAATCAATTCACCCCTCCACTTT.